A single sample gave rise to the 32 T cell receptor beta chains below, sequenced in a study of T cells after somatic rescue of genetic block. TCRdb keeps only in-frame clones here, not all; method: immunoSEQ multiplex PCR. The sample shows roughly 58,000 clones, roughly 96% of them seen only once. The sequenced material came from peripheral blood mononuclear cells (PBMCs). These receptors were obtained from a child under two years old.

The genes are TRBV7-2 and TRBJ2-3; D gene ambiguous. The germline V and J ends were trimmed by 2 bases and 2 bases, with 11 bases remaining between them. This CDR3 contains 15 residues. Per germline, CDR1 SGHTA and CDR2 FQGNSA. The CDR3 DNA reads as TGTGCCAGCAGCTTATGGCCTAGGGACACAGATACGCAGTATTTT. Amino acid sequence: CASSLWPRDTDTQYF.

This chain links TRBV28 with TRBJ2-1; 9 bases fit TRBD2. Germline CDR1 MDHEN, CDR2 SYDVKM. The CDR3 is made up of 16 amino acids. After removal of 6 bases from V and 0 bases from J, the junction contained 6 bases not matched to a gene. The CDR3 loop reads CASSLTSGRSYNEQFF. CDR3 in DNA: TGTGCCAGCAGCCTGACTAGCGGACGCTCCTACAATGAGCAGTTCTTC.

The rearrangement links TRBV4-2 to TRBJ1-3; D call uncertain. This CDR3 region has 11 residues. Per germline, CDR1 LGHNA and CDR2 YNFKEQ. V lost 6 bases, J lost 9 bases, and 9 bases lay in between. The CDR3 DNA sequence: TGTGCCAGCAGGGCGGCTAGCACCATATATTTT. Protein: CASRAASTIYF.

CDR3 bases: TGCAGTCAGGTCTACTACAATGAGCAGTTCTTC. Protein: CSQVYYNEQFF. This sequence joins TRBV20-1 and TRBJ2-1; no reliable D call. The CDR3 loop spans 11 amino acids. Between the trimmed V and J ends, which lost 8 bases and 3 bases, there was a span of 8 bases. The germline CDR1 and CDR2 sequences are DFQATT and SNEGSKA (reference sequence).

The chain couples TRBV7-9 to TRBJ1-1, with D perhaps TRBD1 (6 bases). Trimming cost V 5 bases and J 5 bases, with 18 bases left between them. Looked up from germline, CDR1 is SEHNR and CDR2 is FQNEAQ (reference sequence). This CDR3 region has 15 residues. CDR3 residues: CASSPPGQGITEAFF. As DNA, the CDR3 is TGTGCCAGCAGCCCCCCAGGGCAGGGGATAACTGAAGCTTTCTTT.

This clone was seen a single time. This CDR3 is CASSLALRLALTYNEQFF. The CDR3 DNA sequence: TGTGCCAGCAGCTTAGCGCTTCGGCTAGCCCTCACCTACAATGAGCAGTTCTTC. The V call is TRBV7-2, the J call TRBJ2-1, with D perhaps matching TRBD2 (5 bases). V dropped 0 bases and J dropped 2 bases, with 17 bases sitting between them. The germline V gene has CDR1 SGHTA and CDR2 FQGNSA. The CDR3 contains 18 residues.

The rearrangement links TRBV6-1 to TRBJ1-5; D ambiguous. The CDR3 length is 14 residues. The germline gives CDR1 MNHNS, CDR2 SASEGT. V lost 6 bases and J 0 bases, leaving 9 bases between the germline ends. The CDR3 DNA reads TGTGCCAGCAGGCGACATGATAGCAATCAGCCCCAGCATTTT. This gives the protein CASRRHDSNQPQHF.

This clone has only one observation. This chain joins TRBV7-2 and TRBJ2-7, with TRBD2 identical over 9 bases. Germline V gene data show CDR1 as SGHTA and CDR2 as FQGNSA. CDR3 length: 14 amino acids. Trimming took 5 bases from V and 4 from J; bases not matched to a gene: 6. CDR3 nucleotide sequence: TGTGCCAGCAGCCCATCTAGCGGGAATTACGAGCAGTACTTC. It translates to CASSPSSGNYEQYF.

The chain joins TRBV2 to TRBJ1-5; 10 positions agree with TRBD1. The germline V gene has CDR1 SNHLY and CDR2 FYNNEI. J was trimmed by 2 bases and V by 6 bases; bases with no gene match: 1. The CDR3 totals 14 residues. CDR3 loop: CASRGTGGNQPQHF. The CDR3, as DNA: TGTGCCAGCAGGGGGACAGGGGGCAATCAGCCCCAGCATTTT.

The J gene is TRBJ2-7, the V gene TRBV7-2, with 11 bases lining up with TRBD2. There are 14 residues in the CDR3. Germline values: CDR1 SGHTA, CDR2 FQGNSA. Trimming at V came to 0 bases and at J to 6 bases, leaving 1 base not matched to a gene. The CDR3 nucleotides read TGTGCCAGCAGCTTAGCTAGCGGGAGGGCCGAGCAGTACTTC. Protein product: CASSLASGRAEQYF.

The chain employs TRBV10-2 and TRBJ2-1; 8 bases align to TRBD2. V was clipped by 2 bases and J by 8 bases; unmatched bases: 5. The CDR3 has 14 amino acids. CDR1 WSHSY and CDR2 SAAADI come from the germline V gene. The CDR3 loop reads CASSEASGRYEQFF. CDR3 DNA sequence: TGCGCCAGCAGTGAGGCTAGCGGGCGTTATGAGCAGTTCTTC.

The rearrangement joins TRBV27 to TRBJ2-3; 8 bases map to TRBD2. Germline CDR1 is MNHEY and CDR2 is SMNVEV (reference sequence). Trimming removed 4 bases from V and 0 bases from J; junction bases left unmatched: 0. This CDR3 comprises 14 residues. The chain's CDR3 is CASSSSGSTDTQYF. As DNA, the CDR3 is TGTGCCAGCAGTTCTAGCGGGAGCACAGATACGCAGTATTTT.

The gene calls are TRBV5-5 and TRBJ2-5; 10 positions match TRBD2. Germline V gene lookup returns CDR1 SGHKS and CDR2 YYEKEE (reference sequence). V trimming: 5 bases; J trimming: 2 bases; junction bases outside the gene matches: 0. The CDR3 sequence is 13 residues long. The CDR3 nucleotides read TGTGCCAGCAGGACTAGCGGGCAAGAGACCCAGTACTTC. This sequence encodes CASRTSGQETQYF.

The rearrangement links TRBV27 to TRBJ1-2; 7 nucleotides agree with TRBD1. V shed 4 bases and J 1 base; nucleotides not matched to a gene: 3. The germline V gene has CDR1 MNHEY and CDR2 SMNVEV (reference sequence). The CDR3 runs 14 residues. CDR3 sequence (DNA): TGTGCCAGCAGTTCGAACAGGGGTAACTATGGCTACACCTTC. Protein sequence: CASSSNRGNYGYTF.

The CDR3 coding sequence is TGTGCCAGCAGCTTAGCAACGGGGGACTCCTACGAGCAGTACTTC. It encodes CASSLATGDSYEQYF. The chain is built from TRBV7-6 and TRBJ2-7; D may be TRBD2 (6 bases). The CDR3 loop spans 15 amino acids. Germline CDR1 is SGHVS and CDR2 is FNYEAQ. V shed 0 bases and J shed 0 bases, with 9 bases lying between them.

This clone has only one observation. The J gene is TRBJ2-7, the V gene TRBV2, with 12 bases aligning to TRBD1. In germline, CDR1 is SNHLY, CDR2 FYNNEI. V dropped 7 bases and J dropped 6; count of bases not matched to a gene: 4. The CDR3 extends over 13 amino acids. The CDR3 loop reads CASKGTGGAEQYF. As DNA, the CDR3 is TGTGCCAGCAAGGGGACAGGGGGCGCCGAGCAGTACTTC. Drawing the rest from reference TRBV2 and TRBJ2-7, the complete variable domain is EPEVTQTPSHQVTQMGQEVILRCVPISNHLYFYWYRQILGQKVEFLVSFYNNEISEKSEIFDDQFSVERPDGSNFTLKIRSTKLEDSAMYFCASKGTGGAEQYFGPGTRLTVT.

On this clone: The sample contains more than one DNA sequence encoding this CDR3. The chain employs TRBV10-3 and TRBJ1-1; TRBD1 might be the D (5 bases). V was trimmed by 5 bases and J by 2 bases, leaving 9 bases between them. This CDR3 comprises 13 residues. CDR1 and CDR2 (germline): ENHRY, SYGVKD. The DNA for the CDR3 is TGTGCCATCAGTCCGGGGGGTAACACTGAAGCTTTCTTT. Its protein is CAISPGGNTEAFF.

This clone has a single count. The chain uses TRBV7-9 and TRBJ1-4; 9 nucleotides align to TRBD1. The V gene's germline CDR1 is SEHNR and CDR2 FQNEAQ (reference sequence). The trim removed 6 bases at V and 7 bases at J, leaving 0 bases unmatched. The length of the CDR3 is 12 residues. The CDR3 DNA follows: TGTGCCAGCAGGACAGGGGGTGAAAAACTGTTTTTT. Translating gives CASRTGGEKLFF. The variable domain in full, with the rest retrieved from reference TRBV7-9 and TRBJ1-4, is DTGVSQNPRHKITKRGQNVTFRCDPISEHNRLYWYRQTLGQGPEFLTYFQNEAQLEKSRLLSDRFSAERPKGSFSTLEIQRTEQGDSAMYLCASRTGGEKLFFGSGTQLSVL.

The chain uses TRBV10-3 and TRBJ1-1, with TRBD1 identical over 10 bases. Germline CDR1 and CDR2: ENHRY and SYGVKD. Unmatched junction bases numbered 8, after V lost 4 bases and J lost 3 bases. CDR3 length: 16 residues. For the CDR3, the DNA is TGTGCCATCAGTGGGGACAGGGGAGGATCGTACACTGAAGCTTTCTTT. Its protein is CAISGDRGGSYTEAFF.

The V call is TRBV7-9, the J call TRBJ2-7, with TRBD2 matching over 14 bases. V shed 5 bases and J 4 bases; nucleotides not matched to a gene: 13. This CDR3 comprises 18 residues. CDR1 and CDR2 from the germline V gene are SEHNR and FQNEAQ (reference sequence). CDR3 coding DNA: TGTGCCAGCAGCGACGGGACTAGCGGGAGAATCCTGCCATACGAGCAGTACTTC. Translated: CASSDGTSGRILPYEQYF.

The CDR3 is CASSVRGSTDTQYF. As DNA, the CDR3 is TGTGCCAGCAGCGTAAGGGGTAGCACAGATACGCAGTATTTT. The gene calls are TRBV9 and TRBJ2-3, with TRBD1 as a possible D gene (5 bases). Germline V gene data show CDR1 as SGDLS and CDR2 as YYNGEE. The CDR3 runs to 14 residues. The V gene lost 1 base and the J gene lost 0 bases, with 6 bases spanning the gap.

This clone showed up just a few times. The chain has TRBV6-1 and TRBJ1-2; unclear D gene. V was clipped by 6 bases and J by 5 bases, with 7 bases between them. CDR1 is MNHNS and CDR2 is SASEGT in the germline V gene. The CDR3 sequence is 11 residues long. The chain's CDR3 is CASRDNYGYTF. The CDR3 region has the DNA TGTGCCAGCAGAGACAATTATGGCTACACCTTC.

The rearrangement uses TRBV28 and TRBJ2-1, with 9 positions matching TRBD1. J lost 7 bases, V lost 6 bases, and 7 bases had no gene match. The V gene's germline CDR1 is MDHEN and CDR2 SYDVKM. The CDR3 consists of 14 residues. CDR3: CASSRDRVGNEQFF. The CDR3 bases are TGTGCCAGCAGCCGGGACAGGGTGGGGAATGAGCAGTTCTTC. Combining the CDR3 with reference TRBV28 and TRBJ2-1 gives the whole variable domain DVKVTQSSRYLVKRTGEKVFLECVQDMDHENMFWYRQDPGLGLRLIYFSYDVKMKEKGDIPEGYSVSREKKERFSLILESASTNQTSMYLCASSRDRVGNEQFFGPGTRLTVL.

The CDR3 loop reads CASSSGLAGYNEQFF. In nucleotides, the CDR3 is TGTGCCAGCAGCTCGGGACTAGCGGGATACAATGAGCAGTTCTTC. This sequence joins TRBV7-9 and TRBJ2-1, with 13 bases fitting TRBD2. Germline CDR1 and CDR2: SEHNR and FQNEAQ (reference sequence). J lost 4 bases, V lost 4 bases, and 1 base had no gene match. The length of the CDR3 is 15 residues. Supplemented by reference TRBV7-9 and TRBJ2-1, the full variable domain reads DTGVSQNPRHKITKRGQNVTFRCDPISEHNRLYWYRQTLGQGPEFLTYFQNEAQLEKSRLLSDRFSAERPKGSFSTLEIQRTEQGDSAMYLCASSSGLAGYNEQFFGPGTRLTVL.

The rearrangement uses TRBV19 and TRBJ2-3; TRBD2 aligns across 12 bases. CDR1 is LNHDA, CDR2 SQIVND, per germline (reference sequence). V was pared by 4 bases and J by 0 bases, with 2 bases of the junction left unmatched. This CDR3 is built from 16 residues. In nucleotides, the CDR3 is TGTGCCAGTAGTACCGGACTAGCGGGGAGCACAGATACGCAGTATTTT. Its translation is CASSTGLAGSTDTQYF.

The chain has TRBV6-6 and TRBJ1-1, with no clear D. The V gene lost 5 bases and the J gene lost 4 bases, with 11 bases spanning the gap. The germline V gene has CDR1 MNHNY and CDR2 SVGAGI (reference sequence). The CDR3 length is 13 residues. In nucleotides, the CDR3 is TGTGCCAGCAGTCCTCGACGGGTCACTGAAGCTTTCTTT. Translated, it gives CASSPRRVTEAFF.

Only one count was recorded for this clone. The rearrangement links TRBV5-1 to TRBJ2-7; TRBD2 matches at 8 bases. The CDR3 sequence is 15 residues long. CDR1 is SGHRS, CDR2 YFSETQ, per germline. Trimming at V came to 0 bases and at J to 4 bases, leaving 6 bases not matched to a gene. CDR3 nucleotide sequence: TGCGCCAGCAGCTTGGCCGGGACTAGGTCGTACGAGCAGTACTTC. It is translated as CASSLAGTRSYEQYF.

The chain has TRBV5-4 and TRBJ2-3, with 7 bases that match TRBD2. Trimming took 0 bases from V and 6 from J; bases not matched to a gene: 7. In germline, CDR1 is SGHNT, CDR2 YYREEE (reference sequence). The CDR3 extends over 15 amino acids. The CDR3 DNA follows: TGTGCCAGCAGCTTGGAGGGAGGGCCCTCGGATACGCAGTATTTT. It encodes CASSLEGGPSDTQYF.

In nucleotides, the CDR3 is TGCAGTGCTCGGGACCCGCGGGAGCAGTACTTC. Encoded protein: CSARDPREQYF. V is TRBV20-1 and J is TRBJ2-7; either TRBD1 or TRBD2 may supply D (5 bases each). Germline CDR1 reads DFQATT; CDR2 reads SNEGSKA (reference sequence). This CDR3 is 11 amino acids long. V lost 5 bases to trimming and J lost 7 bases, with 12 bases between them.

The rearrangement uses TRBV7-2 and TRBJ2-7; D gene ambiguous. V was cut by 2 bases and J by 5 bases, with 16 bases left in between. This CDR3 has 15 amino acids. CDR1 is SGHTA, CDR2 FQGNSA, per germline. The CDR3 reads CASSLLRDVSNEQYF. In DNA form, the CDR3 reads TGTGCCAGCAGCTTACTCAGAGACGTCAGTAACGAGCAGTACTTC. Looking up the rest from reference TRBV7-2 and TRBJ2-7 gives the full variable domain: GAGVSQSPSNKVTEKGKDVELRCDPISGHTALYWYRQSLGQGLEFLIYFQGNSAPDKSGLPSDRFSAERTGGSVSTLTIQRTQQEDSAVYLCASSLLRDVSNEQYFGPGTRLTVT.

This chain links TRBV19 with TRBJ1-3, with no clear D. Trimming shortened V by 0 bases and J by 3 bases, and 6 bases separated the two germline ends. Germline assignment: CDR1 LNHDA and CDR2 SQIVND (reference sequence). This CDR3 has 14 amino acids. In DNA, the CDR3 is TGTGCCAGTAGTATAGACGGGAATGGAAACACCATATATTTT. Encoded protein: CASSIDGNGNTIYF.

The chain couples TRBV6-1 to TRBJ1-2, with 12 bases that match TRBD1. The CDR3 has 15 residues. V lost 3 bases to trimming and J lost 8 bases; unmatched junction nucleotides: 7. Germline loops: CDR1 MNHNS, CDR2 SASEGT. The CDR3 region is CASSDRDRGQLGYTF. The CDR3 DNA follows: TGTGCCAGCAGTGACCGGGACAGGGGGCAATTAGGCTACACCTTC.